Listed here are 16 T cell receptor beta chains from one sample, sequenced in a study of metastatic and nonmetastatic thyroid tumors. Nobody among the patients had been given any treatment before thyroid surgery. TCRdb re-called the PCR reads through MiXCR. The sample yields about 19,000 clones, roughly 22% seen once. Sequenced input: tumor tissue. These TCRs come from a male donor with papillary thyroid cancer or a benign thyroid nodule (not recorded which). Some clones in this sample may be carry-over from other donors' samples.

DNA of the CDR3: TGTGCCAGCAGCATAGAGGGATACGAGCAGTACTTC. Translation gives CASSIEGYEQYF. V is TRBV6-1 and J is TRBJ2-7; weak D call: TRBD2 (5 bases). The CDR3 is made up of 12 amino acids. The ends were cut back, 6 bases at V and 4 bases at J, with 10 bases in the middle. CDR1 is MNHNS and CDR2 is SASEGT in the germline V gene.

About this clone itself: This may be a read error: a much more frequent sequence differs by one nucleotide. This chain joins TRBV2 and TRBJ1-5, with D uncertain. This CDR3 is built from 13 residues. CDR1 is SNHLY, CDR2 FYNNEI, per germline. V was shortened by 7 bases and J by 3 bases, with 10 bases between the two germline ends. The CDR3 is CASIGSNNQPQHF. Written as DNA, the CDR3 is TGTGCCAGCATCGGGAGCAACAATCAGCCCCAGCATTTT.

About this clone itself: It is likely a read error, because the conserved phenylalanine at the end of the CDR3 is missing. The DNA is left out, because the CDR3 cannot be placed on it with certainty; the CDR3 is given as TCRdb lists it. This chain links TRBV7-7 with TRBJ2-6; the DNA was not compared with TRBD1, the D call given in the table. The CDR3 is 8 amino acids long, termini counted. Looked up from germline, CDR1 is SSHAT and CDR2 is FNYEAQ (reference sequence). CDR3 amino acids: CASSLGTI.

Many counts were recorded for this clone. CDR3 in amino acids: CSAKRNPGQGVGGDYGYTF. The CDR3 nucleotides are TGCAGTGCTAAACGCAACCCGGGACAGGGCGTGGGGGGGGATTATGGCTACACCTTC. J is TRBJ1-2 and V is TRBV20-1, with 9 bases that match TRBD1. The CDR3 extends over 19 amino acids. The ends lost 4 bases at V and 5 bases at J; junction bases unmatched: 23. Per the germline V gene, CDR1 is DFQATT and CDR2 is SNEGSKA (reference sequence).

This clone has at least ten counts. This sequence joins TRBV9 and TRBJ2-3; D assignment may be TRBD1 or TRBD2 (5 bases each). V was trimmed by 1 base and J by 2 bases, leaving 14 bases between them. Germline lookup yields CDR1 SGDLS and CDR2 YYNGEE. CDR3 length: 16 amino acids. This chain's CDR3 is CASSVQGRSFTDTQYF. In DNA form, the CDR3 reads TGTGCCAGCAGCGTACAGGGACGGTCGTTCACAGATACGCAGTATTTT.

This clone was observed many times. The chain is built from TRBV11-2 and TRBJ2-7, with TRBD2 matching 16 bases. Germline V lookup: CDR1 SGHAT, CDR2 FQNNGV. CDR3 length: 19 amino acids. Trimming cost V 4 bases and J 2 bases; bases outside gene matches: 11. The CDR3 reads CASSSPNRGLAGGAYEQYF. CDR3 DNA: TGTGCCAGCAGCTCCCCAAATCGGGGACTAGCGGGAGGGGCCTACGAGCAGTACTTC.

This clone has more than one count but fewer than ten. The gene calls are TRBV7-2 and TRBJ1-2, with TRBD1 identical over 10 bases. The germline V gene encodes CDR1 SGHTA and CDR2 FQGNSA. J lost 12 bases, V lost 1 base, and 2 bases had no gene match. This CDR3 has 12 residues. This CDR3 reads CASSLGTGGDTF. CDR3 nucleotides: TGTGCCAGCAGCTTAGGGACAGGGGGGGACACCTTC.

At least ten counts were recorded for this clone. J is TRBJ2-1 and V is TRBV7-2, with 11 bases lining up with TRBD2. This CDR3 has 16 amino acids. CDR1 SGHTA and CDR2 FQGNSA come from the germline V gene. The V segment lost 5 bases and the J segment 4 bases; nucleotides outside the gene matches: 7. The CDR3 region is CASSITGTSGYNEQFF. The CDR3 region has the DNA TGTGCCAGCAGCATCACCGGGACTAGCGGATACAATGAGCAGTTCTTC. The whole variable domain, filled in from reference TRBV7-2 and TRBJ2-1, reads GAGVSQSPSNKVTEKGKDVELRCDPISGHTALYWYRQSLGQGLEFLIYFQGNSAPDKSGLPSDRFSAERTGGSVSTLTIQRTQQEDSAVYLCASSITGTSGYNEQFFGPGTRLTVL.

This clone came up many times. This rearrangement joins TRBV7-3 to TRBJ2-1; 8 bases line up with TRBD2. The V segment lost 2 bases and the J segment 2 bases; nucleotides outside the gene matches: 14. Germline CDR1 SGHTA, CDR2 FQGTGA. The CDR3 is 19 residues long. The CDR3 protein is CASSLLAGGGENPYNEQFF. In DNA form, the CDR3 reads TGTGCCAGCAGCTTATTGGCGGGAGGTGGGGAGAATCCCTACAATGAGCAGTTCTTC.

This clone was observed many times. V gene TRBV9 combines with J gene TRBJ2-2, with D perhaps TRBD2 (6 bases). Germline V gene lookup returns CDR1 SGDLS and CDR2 YYNGEE. Trimming cost V 4 bases and J 0 bases, with 16 bases left between them. The CDR3 loop spans 17 amino acids. The CDR3 region has the DNA TGTGCCAGCAGCCCCCTTTCGGGCGGGACGAACACCGGGGAGCTGTTTTTT. Residues: CASSPLSGGTNTGELFF.

This clone was recorded only once. This chain joins TRBV7-3 and TRBJ1-1, with a weak D call TRBD1 (5 bases). The CDR3 sequence is 16 residues long. CDR1 and CDR2 from the germline V gene are SGHTA and FQGTGA. Between the trimmed V and J ends, which lost 4 bases and 0 bases, there was a span of 15 bases. The CDR3 protein is CASSSGHGYMNTEAFF. As DNA, the CDR3 is TGTGCCAGCAGCTCCGGACATGGCTACATGAACACTGAAGCTTTCTTT.

About this clone: This may arise from a read error, as a much more abundant clone is one base away. CDR3 DNA: TGTGCCAGCATCTTGTTTGGCAGAGCCTACGAGCAGTACTTC. The encoded protein is CASILFGRAYEQYF. The chain is built from TRBV5-5 and TRBJ2-7; D is ambiguous. Per germline, CDR1 SGHKS and CDR2 YYEKEE (reference sequence). The CDR3 totals 14 residues.

This clone was detected ten times or more. A much larger clonotype is one base distant, so this may be a read error. The same CDR3 arises from other DNA sequences in this sample as well. The gene calls are TRBV7-8 and TRBJ1-5; 9 bases match TRBD1. CDR3 length: 17 amino acids. Germline values: CDR1 SGHVS, CDR2 FQNEAQ. With V trimmed by 5 bases and J by 1 base, 9 bases remained unmatched. CDR3 region: CASSLHRDRASNQPQHF. The DNA for the CDR3 is TGTGCCAGCAGCCTACACCGGGACAGGGCAAGCAATCAGCCCCAGCATTTT.

Regarding this clone: A junction end diverges from the germline sequence, so it may reflect a read error. The V call is TRBV7-2, the J call TRBJ1-6, with 8 nucleotides matching TRBD1. This CDR3 region has 15 residues. Germline V gives CDR1 SGHTA, CDR2 FQGNSA. The CDR3 loop is CASSLQGGDNSPLHF. Written as DNA, the CDR3 is TGTGCCAGTAGCTTACAGGGGGGGGATAATTCACCCCTCCACTTT.

This clone has at least ten counts. V gene TRBV10-3 combines with J gene TRBJ2-1, with no clear D. V was cut by 2 bases and J by 16 bases, with 15 bases left in between. The CDR3 runs 12 residues. The germline gives CDR1 ENHRY, CDR2 SYGVKD. The CDR3 nucleotides are TGTGCCATCAGTGAGGGACCGGGCGGCCTTTTCTTC. Its protein is CAISEGPGGLFF.

In this sample, this clone turned up a few times. The chain is built from TRBV6-1 and TRBJ1-2; no clear D gene. V gave up 6 bases and J gave up 2 bases, with 13 bases separating them. Germline V gene sequence: CDR1 MNHNS, CDR2 SASEGT. The CDR3 loop spans 14 amino acids. The CDR3 DNA reads TGTGCCAGCAGCGTAGTCCCAGCCAACTATGGCTACACCTTC. Residues: CASSVVPANYGYTF.